This entry lists 32 T cell receptor beta chains sequenced from one sample in a study of blood T cells in healthy people across ages. A sample-barcoded 5' primer and a J-beta primer mix were used in a second PCR of roughly 6 to 11 cycles. TCRdb reanalysed the 5' RACE reads using MiXCR and keeps one entry per CDR3 protein. The data hold approximately 810,000 distinct CDR3 sequences, with around 30% observed a single time. The source material was blood. Receptors originate from a woman older than 75 in good health.

The rearrangement links TRBV20-1 to TRBJ2-1; D unresolved. CDR1 is DFQATT and CDR2 is SNEGSKA in the germline V gene (reference sequence). Trimming removed 5 bases from V and 0 bases from J, with 11 bases in between. This CDR3 has 14 amino acids. The DNA of the CDR3 is TGCAGTGCTCATGGTCTCATCTCCTACAATGAGCAGTTCTTC. It codes for CSAHGLISYNEQFF.

At least ten counts were recorded for this clonotype. The genes are TRBV18 and TRBJ2-3; D is unresolved. This CDR3 contains 13 residues. V lost 2 bases, J lost 4 bases, and 7 bases lay in between. Looked up from germline, CDR1 is KGHSH and CDR2 is LQKENI. In DNA, the CDR3 is TGTGCCAGCTCACCAACATACGCAGATACGCAGTATTTT. Amino acids: CASSPTYADTQYF.

This clonotype was counted ten times or more. The rearrangement links TRBV6-5 to TRBJ2-3; TRBD1 is a possible D gene (6 bases). The V end lost 5 bases, the J end lost 6 bases, and 15 bases lay between the germline ends. From germline, CDR1 is MNHEY and CDR2 SVGAGI. This CDR3 comprises 14 residues. CDR3 in DNA: TGTGCCAGCAGTGCCACAGGGAGTTGGGATACGCAGTATTTT. Amino acids: CASSATGSWDTQYF.

This clonotype was detected ten times or more. The V and J genes are TRBV11-2 and TRBJ2-5, with D tentatively TRBD1 or TRBD2 (5 bases each). The CDR3 loop spans 15 amino acids. Between the trimmed V and J ends, which lost 5 bases and 5 bases, there was a span of 18 bases. From germline, CDR1 is SGHAT and CDR2 FQNNGV. CDR3 nucleotides: TGTGCCAGCAGCCTGGGGGTGGTCGAGTTGGAGACCCAGTACTTC. Residues: CASSLGVVELETQYF. Using reference TRBV11-2 and TRBJ2-5 for the parts outside the CDR3, the full variable domain is EAGVAQSPRYKIIEKRQSVAFWCNPISGHATLYWYQQILGQGPKLLIQFQNNGVVDDSQLPKDRFSAERLKGVDSTLKIQPAKLEDSAVYLCASSLGVVELETQYFGPGTRLLVL.

This clonotype was observed many times. This chain connects TRBV20-1 to TRBJ2-3, with 13 bases fitting TRBD2. This CDR3 is 14 amino acids long. V trimming: 5 bases; J trimming: 6 bases; junction bases outside the gene matches: 5. The germline gives CDR1 DFQATT, CDR2 SNEGSKA (reference sequence). CDR3 DNA sequence: TGCAGTGCTCAACTAGCGGGGGGGCAGGATACGCAGTATTTT. Encoded protein: CSAQLAGGQDTQYF.

This clonotype was seen repeatedly, ten times or more. The chain couples TRBV6-5 to TRBJ2-7; 9 bases agree with TRBD1. This CDR3 has 15 amino acids. V was pared by 4 bases and J by 6 bases, with 10 bases of the junction left unmatched. Per germline, CDR1 MNHEY and CDR2 SVGAGI. CDR3 sequence: CASSFGQGSPGEQYF. In nucleotides, the CDR3 is TGTGCCAGCAGTTTCGGACAGGGGTCCCCTGGCGAGCAGTACTTC.

CDR3 residues: CSAYLVAETDTQYF. The DNA of the CDR3 is TGCAGTGCTTACCTTGTAGCGGAGACAGATACGCAGTATTTT. The chain recombines TRBV20-1 with TRBJ2-3; perhaps TRBD2 as D (6 bases). Per germline, CDR1 DFQATT and CDR2 SNEGSKA (reference sequence). The CDR3 has 14 residues. V gave up 5 bases and J gave up 3 bases, with 15 bases separating them.

V and J are TRBV7-9 and TRBJ1-4; no clear D gene. V was shortened by 4 bases and J by 5 bases, with 20 bases between the two germline ends. This CDR3 has 17 amino acids. Germline CDR1 SEHNR, CDR2 FQNEAQ (reference sequence). The CDR3 spells CASSSALKPGVNEKLFF. As DNA, the CDR3 is TGTGCCAGCAGCTCAGCTTTAAAACCCGGGGTCAATGAAAAACTGTTTTTT.

This clonotype appeared many times. The chain links TRBV28 to TRBJ2-3; a possible D gene is TRBD1 (5 bases). This CDR3 region has 15 residues. Germline CDR1 is MDHEN and CDR2 is SYDVKM. The V end was cut by 2 bases, the J end by 5 bases, with 14 bases between. The CDR3 region is CASSLRGPRLDTQYF. CDR3 coding DNA: TGTGCCAGCAGTTTAAGGGGTCCTAGGTTAGATACGCAGTATTTT.

The gene calls are TRBV10-2 and TRBJ1-1; D may be TRBD1 (5 bases). V was pared by 9 bases and J by 5 bases, with 13 bases between. The CDR3 runs to 12 residues. Germline values: CDR1 WSHSY, CDR2 SAAADI. The CDR3 reads CASGTGGTEAFF. CDR3 sequence (DNA): TGCGCCAGTGGGACGGGGGGGACTGAAGCTTTCTTT.

The rearrangement uses TRBV6-2 or TRBV6-3 and TRBJ2-1; the D is unclear. This CDR3 is 13 amino acids long. V dropped 7 bases and J dropped 7 bases, with 14 bases sitting between them. CDR1 and CDR2 (germline): MNHEY, SVGEGT. CDR3 sequence: CASKLSGLNEQFF. CDR3 nucleotide sequence: TGTGCCAGCAAGCTGTCAGGTTTGAATGAGCAGTTCTTC.

The chain links TRBV15 to TRBJ2-7; D unclear. The tail of the sequence fits TRBJ2-5 better, so the J call may be wrong. Germline V lookup: CDR1 LNHNV, CDR2 YYDKDF (reference sequence). The CDR3 length is 12 residues. Written as DNA, the CDR3 is TGTGCCACCAGCAGAGATAAGAAGACCCAGTACTTC. Its protein is CATSRDKKTQYF.

This sequence joins TRBV19 and TRBJ2-5; 8 bases match TRBD1. Matching the DNA end better, TRBJ2-7 makes the J call doubtful. This CDR3 has 15 residues. Per the germline V gene, CDR1 is LNHDA and CDR2 is SQIVND (reference sequence). CDR3 DNA sequence: TGTGCCAGTAGTAACCCTCGCCGGACAGGGCACGAGCAGTACTTC. Its protein is CASSNPRRTGHEQYF.

This chain uses TRBV18 with TRBJ2-5; D gene uncertain. V lost 3 bases, J lost 2 bases, and 7 bases lay in between. This CDR3 region has 13 residues. The germline V gene encodes CDR1 KGHSH and CDR2 LQKENI. The CDR3 here is CASSPITQETQYF. CDR3 DNA sequence: TGTGCCAGCTCACCTATAACTCAAGAGACCCAGTACTTC.

Note on this clonotype: An end of the junction does not agree with germline; a read error may underlie this. The genes are TRBV7-9 and TRBJ1-5; unclear D gene. CDR1 and CDR2 (germline): SEHNR, FQNEAQ (reference sequence). This CDR3 region has 13 residues. The CDR3 nucleotides are TGTACCAGCAGCTTACAAGGCAATCAGCCCCAGCATTTT. It encodes CTSSLQGNQPQHF.

This sequence joins TRBV7-2 and TRBJ2-1; D gene uncertain. There are 13 residues in the CDR3. Trimming took 4 bases from V and 7 from J, leaving 11 bases between them. Germline V gene data show CDR1 as SGHTA and CDR2 as FQGNSA. CDR3 loop: CASSSGPWNEQFF. CDR3 coding DNA: TGTGCCAGCAGCTCGGGCCCTTGGAATGAGCAGTTCTTC.

Comment on this clonotype: It may be a read error: a sequence one base away is much more abundant. The chain recombines TRBV15 with TRBJ2-5, with TRBD1 identical over 7 bases. CDR3 length: 15 residues. Trimming removed 5 bases from V and 5 bases from J; junction bases left unmatched: 11. CDR1 LNHNV and CDR2 YYDKDF come from the germline V gene (reference sequence). CDR3 sequence reads: CATSGGQEALETQYF. CDR3 DNA sequence: TGTGCCACCAGCGGAGGACAGGAGGCTTTGGAGACCCAGTACTTC.

This clonotype was recorded many times. This chain connects TRBV27 to TRBJ2-7; TRBD1 matches 11 bases. Trimming cost V 6 bases and J 3 bases; bases outside gene matches: 4. The CDR3 totals 14 residues. Germline values: CDR1 MNHEY, CDR2 SMNVEV (reference sequence). CDR3 protein: CASRRTGGVYEQYF. Here the CDR3 DNA reads TGTGCCAGCAGAAGGACAGGGGGCGTCTACGAGCAGTACTTC.

As concerns this clonotype: It may be a read error: a sequence one base away is much more abundant. The chain has TRBV5-6 and TRBJ1-2, with a tentative D call TRBD1 (6 bases). In germline, CDR1 is SGHDT, CDR2 YYEEEE. This CDR3 contains 13 residues. With 1 base removed from V and 10 bases from J, the gap between germline ends came to 14 bases. The CDR3 DNA reads TGTGCCAGCAGCTTGTCGGAGGGGGTCGACTACACCTTC. Its translation: CASSLSEGVDYTF.

This clonotype was seen more than once but under ten times. The V call is TRBV6-2 or TRBV6-3, the J call TRBJ1-5; tentatively, D is TRBD1 (5 bases). Germline V gene data show CDR1 as MNHEY and CDR2 as SVGEGT. The V end was cut by 5 bases, the J end by 4 bases, with 12 bases between. This CDR3 has 14 residues. The DNA of the CDR3 is TGTGCCAGCAGTGGACATGACCCAAATCAGCCCCAGCATTTT. It yields the protein CASSGHDPNQPQHF.

This clonotype was observed at least ten times. V usage is TRBV6-2 or TRBV6-3 and J usage is TRBJ2-3; D remains unclear. The germline V and J ends were trimmed by 2 bases and 1 base, with 13 bases remaining between them. The CDR3 contains 16 residues. The germline CDR1 and CDR2 sequences are MNHEY and SVGEGT. The CDR3 sequence: CASSYRQASRTDTQYF. CDR3 in DNA: TGTGCCAGCAGTTACCGGCAGGCGTCTCGCACAGATACGCAGTATTTT.

This clonotype was found many times. The J gene is TRBJ2-3, the V gene TRBV12-3 or TRBV12-4, with 9 bases identical to TRBD2. This CDR3 region has 15 residues. The V segment lost 5 bases and the J segment 6 bases; nucleotides outside the gene matches: 9. The CDR3 sequence: CASSPGGGGFDTQYF. The CDR3 DNA sequence: TGTGCCAGCAGTCCCGGCGGGGGGGGATTCGATACGCAGTATTTT.

The sample holds many counts of this clonotype. The chain has TRBV6-5 and TRBJ2-3; 8 nucleotides align to TRBD2. This CDR3 has 16 residues. The V segment lost 6 bases and the J segment 6 bases; nucleotides outside the gene matches: 14. In germline, CDR1 is MNHEY, CDR2 SVGAGI. The CDR3 loop reads CASSLSHGGASDTQYF. CDR3 coding DNA: TGTGCCAGCAGCCTTTCCCACGGGGGGGCAAGTGATACGCAGTATTTT.

A remark on this clonotype: A much larger clone lies one base from this, so it may be a read error. This rearrangement joins TRBV12-3 or TRBV12-4 to TRBJ2-3; no clear D gene. The CDR3 has 14 residues. CDR3 residues: CASNLIVSTDTQYF. Here the CDR3 DNA reads TGTGCCAGCAATTTAATAGTTAGCACAGATACGCAGTATTTT.

V usage is TRBV5-1 and J usage is TRBJ1-1; D is possibly TRBD1 (6 bases). Germline V gives CDR1 SGHRS, CDR2 YFSETQ. The V end lost 0 bases, the J end lost 0 bases, and 9 bases lay between the germline ends. The CDR3 runs 15 residues. CDR3 region: CASSLDNRVNTEAFF. The DNA for the CDR3 is TGCGCCAGCAGCTTGGATAACAGGGTGAACACTGAAGCTTTCTTT.

This clonotype appeared many times. The J gene is TRBJ2-1, the V gene TRBV27; D remains ambiguous. The CDR3 totals 15 residues. Germline-derived CDR1 and CDR2 are MNHEY and SMNVEV (reference sequence). V was cut by 6 bases and J by 0 bases, with 12 bases left in between. DNA of the CDR3: TGTGCCAGCAGAGCGCGTGGAAACTCCTACAATGAGCAGTTCTTC. Translation gives CASRARGNSYNEQFF.

V is TRBV12-3 or TRBV12-4 and J is TRBJ1-1, with 10 bases aligning to TRBD1. J lost 10 bases, V lost 5 bases, and 7 bases had no gene match. The CDR3 covers 13 residues. The CDR3 spells CASSMGQGMSAFF. CDR3 DNA sequence: TGTGCCAGCAGTATGGGACAGGGGATGTCAGCTTTCTTT.

Worth noting for this clonotype: This sequence may be a read error, since a much larger clone differs from it by one base. This chain uses TRBV12-3 or TRBV12-4 with TRBJ2-6, with D possibly called TRBD1 or TRBD2 (5 bases each). CDR3 length: 19 amino acids. Trimming shortened V by 5 bases and J by 0 bases, and 20 bases separated the two germline ends. CDR3 in amino acids: CASSGTGVLSSSGANVLTF. The CDR3 bases are TGTGCCAGCAGTGGGACGGGCGTTTTGTCTTCCTCTGGGGCCAACGTCCTGACTTTC.

The chain uses TRBV2 and TRBJ1-2; D uncertain. This CDR3 region has 15 residues. Germline lookup yields CDR1 SNHLY and CDR2 FYNNEI. The V gene lost 9 bases and the J gene lost 5 bases, with 22 bases spanning the gap. CDR3 protein: CASQRTPGVGYGYTF. CDR3 coding DNA: TGTGCCAGTCAGAGGACCCCAGGTGTCGGATATGGCTACACCTTC.

This rearrangement joins TRBV3-1 to TRBJ2-1; 7 bases map to TRBD1. The J call may be mistaken, given a closer DNA end match to TRBJ2-7. CDR1 is LGHDT, CDR2 YNNKEL, per germline (reference sequence). The CDR3 is made up of 15 amino acids. The CDR3 is CASSRGRLGYNEQYF. The CDR3, as DNA: TGTGCCAGCAGCAGGGGGCGACTGGGGTACAATGAGCAGTACTTC.

This clonotype was detected ten times or more. This chain uses TRBV7-8 with TRBJ1-2; 8 nucleotides match TRBD1. CDR1 and CDR2 (germline): SGHVS, FQNEAQ. CDR3 length equals 14 residues. With V trimmed by 0 bases and J by 3 bases, 0 bases remained unmatched. The CDR3 loop is CASSLATGDYGYTF. The CDR3 DNA sequence: TGTGCCAGCAGCTTAGCGACAGGGGACTATGGCTACACCTTC.

The gene calls are TRBV6-2 or TRBV6-3 and TRBJ2-3; the match to TRBD1 covers 11 bases. The CDR3 runs to 14 residues. From germline, CDR1 is MNHEY and CDR2 SVGEGT. The V segment lost 10 bases and the J segment 6 bases; nucleotides outside the gene matches: 9. The DNA of the CDR3 is TGTGCCACCGGTCGTGGACAGGGGGCTGATACGCAGTATTTT. Its protein is CATGRGQGADTQYF.